The rows below give T cell receptor beta chains drawn from one sample of a study of T cells after yellow fever vaccination. TCRdb re-analysed the 5' RACE reads in MiXCR, keeping a single row per CDR3 protein. This table has approximately 120,000 distinct CDR3 sequences, roughly 15% appearing once. The sequencing here drew on CD8+ T cells sorted from PBMCs, taken 5 days after the yellow fever booster vaccination. These TCRs come from a man aged 18 to 29 who received the YFV17D yellow fever vaccine. Both conserved end residues are trimmed from each CDR3. Each record gives: J gene, D gene, V gene, CDR3 protein. D genes are given only for firm matches.

J: TRBJ2-5; D: .; V: TRBV29-1; CDR3: SVRSYQETQY
J: TRBJ1-2; D: .; V: TRBV6-1; CDR3: ASRTEANYGYT
J: TRBJ2-2; D: .; V: TRBV6-5; CDR3: ASRPTPPGRRAGELF
J: TRBJ2-3; D: .; V: TRBV6-6; CDR3: ASSYGDRTGTDTQY
J: TRBJ2-3; D: TRBD2; V: TRBV7-8; CDR3: ASSPTSGDWDTQY
J: TRBJ2-2; D: TRBD2; V: TRBV4-1; CDR3: ASSQGRRASGVDTGELF
J: TRBJ2-3; D: .; V: TRBV20-1; CDR3: SANEDTQY
J: TRBJ2-1; D: TRBD2; V: TRBV27; CDR3: ASSLSKASGLYEQF
J: TRBJ1-2; D: .; V: TRBV27; CDR3: ASQGLDYGYT
J: TRBJ2-5; D: .; V: TRBV29-1; CDR3: SVVPWETQY
J: TRBJ2-1; D: TRBD2; V: TRBV4-1; CDR3: ASSQAPLAGGRDEQF
J: TRBJ2-1; D: TRBD1; V: TRBV4-1; CDR3: ASSQETGGWDNEQF
J: TRBJ2-1; D: .; V: TRBV6-2/TRBV6-3; CDR3: ASSYSRRQYNEQF
J: TRBJ2-5; D: TRBD2; V: TRBV7-3; CDR3: ASSLRGLGDSPETQY
J: TRBJ2-7; D: TRBD2; V: TRBV7-6; CDR3: ASSHSGGEYEQY
J: TRBJ2-7; D: TRBD1; V: TRBV6-5; CDR3: ASSYAGQARYEQY
J: TRBJ2-1; D: TRBD1; V: TRBV6-2/TRBV6-3; CDR3: ASSLRTGRSYNEQF
J: TRBJ1-1; D: .; V: TRBV9; CDR3: ASSVVNQGSPEAF
J: TRBJ2-1; D: .; V: TRBV20-1; CDR3: SAPPSGPNNEQF
J: TRBJ2-5; D: .; V: TRBV4-1; CDR3: ASSQDKGIGETQY
J: TRBJ1-2; D: TRBD1; V: TRBV4-1; CDR3: ASSQVGTGGAEYGYT
J: TRBJ2-3; D: .; V: TRBV4-1; CDR3: ASSQPRRGGTDTQY
J: TRBJ2-1; D: .; V: TRBV7-9; CDR3: ASSPDWGNEQF
J: TRBJ1-1; D: TRBD1; V: TRBV12-3/TRBV12-4; CDR3: ASSLAGLGQGYTEAF
J: TRBJ1-1; D: .; V: TRBV4-3; CDR3: ASSQLRGGNTEAF
J: TRBJ2-7; D: TRBD1; V: TRBV5-5; CDR3: ASSYGTGTPQY
J: TRBJ1-2; D: .; V: TRBV5-4; CDR3: ASSTEDGAFSLNYGYT
J: TRBJ1-3; D: .; V: TRBV20-1; CDR3: SARSTSGNTIY
J: TRBJ2-3; D: .; V: TRBV3-2; CDR3: ASSPEGGTDTQY
J: TRBJ1-3; D: TRBD1; V: TRBV9; CDR3: ASSPGQGMYTIY
J: TRBJ2-1; D: .; V: TRBV4-3; CDR3: ASSPSGEYNEQF
J: TRBJ2-3; D: TRBD1; V: TRBV6-2/TRBV6-3; CDR3: ASSRTGYADTQY
J: TRBJ1-2; D: TRBD1; V: TRBV5-4; CDR3: ASSLRVEGALGYT
J: TRBJ2-5; D: TRBD2; V: TRBV12-3/TRBV12-4; CDR3: ASSFSGGEETQY
J: TRBJ1-5; D: TRBD1; V: TRBV6-2/TRBV6-3; CDR3: ASRTGGGNQPQH
J: TRBJ1-5; D: .; V: TRBV28; CDR3: ASGGNQPQH
J: TRBJ2-3; D: .; V: TRBV4-1; CDR3: ASSQMGGPGRTDTQY
J: TRBJ2-2; D: TRBD2; V: TRBV9; CDR3: ASSVGQLLAGTGELF
J: TRBJ1-6; D: .; V: TRBV6-5; CDR3: ASSYSLLSPLH
J: TRBJ2-1; D: .; V: TRBV7-6; CDR3: ASSLGSGTYNEQF